A selection of T cell receptor beta chains follows, all from one sample in a study of T-cell memory formation after mild COVID-19. TCRdb re-called the 5' RACE reads through MiXCR, storing one row per CDR3 protein. This sample yields fewer than 250,000 distinct CDR3 sequences, of which approximately 15% are seen a single time; 2.1% belongs to the top ten. Input material: PBMCs or a T cell subset sorted from them (not recorded which). Every receptor here comes from an adult woman who had mild COVID-19 (a few samples of this study predate the infection). Cell type and time point are not known. Each CDR3 is given with its conserved first and last residue. The order of the fields is V gene, J gene, D gene, clone size, CDR3 protein, CDR3 DNA. A D gene is named only where the DNA matches it firmly. A clone size is listed for some rows: how often the clone was seen (once, few, many), or a class if it is expanded.

v_gene: TRBV4-2
j_gene: TRBJ2-7
d_gene: -
abundance: -
CDR3aa: CASSQGARVIYEQYF
CDR3nt: TGTGCCAGCAGCCAAGGGGCCAGGGTAATCTACGAGCAGTACTTC

v_gene: TRBV4-1
j_gene: TRBJ2-7
d_gene: TRBD1
abundance: -
CDR3aa: CASSQFTGQSSYEQYF
CDR3nt: TGCGCCAGCAGCCAATTCACGGGACAGAGCTCCTACGAGCAGTACTTC

v_gene: TRBV29-1
j_gene: TRBJ1-1
d_gene: -
abundance: few
CDR3aa: CSVLDGTHTEAFF
CDR3nt: TGCAGCGTTTTGGACGGAACACACACTGAAGCTTTCTTT

v_gene: TRBV7-8
j_gene: TRBJ2-2
d_gene: TRBD2
abundance: few
CDR3aa: CATRLAGGGELFF
CDR3nt: TGTGCCACTCGACTAGCGGGAGGGGGGGAGCTGTTTTTT

v_gene: TRBV2
j_gene: TRBJ1-1
d_gene: -
abundance: -
CDR3aa: CASSFDREAFF
CDR3nt: TGTGCCAGCAGTTTCGACAGGGAAGCTTTCTTT

v_gene: TRBV2
j_gene: TRBJ2-7
d_gene: -
abundance: few
CDR3aa: CASSRVEVSYEQYF
CDR3nt: TGTGCCAGCAGTCGGGTAGAAGTATCCTACGAGCAGTACTTC

v_gene: TRBV2
j_gene: TRBJ1-1
d_gene: TRBD1
abundance: -
CDR3aa: CASNPSIRSGGLAKNTEAFF
CDR3nt: TGTGCCAGCAACCCATCAATCCGATCAGGGGGACTCGCTAAGAACACTGAAGCTTTCTTT

v_gene: TRBV5-5
j_gene: TRBJ1-1
d_gene: -
abundance: -
CDR3aa: CASIPWVQSDTEAFF
CDR3nt: TGTGCCAGCATCCCGTGGGTACAGTCGGACACTGAAGCTTTCTTT

v_gene: TRBV20-1
j_gene: TRBJ2-1
d_gene: TRBD2
abundance: -
CDR3aa: CSAREGQRDRHEQFF
CDR3nt: TGCAGTGCTAGAGAGGGCCAGCGGGACCGGCATGAGCAGTTCTTC

v_gene: TRBV18
j_gene: TRBJ2-1
d_gene: -
abundance: -
CDR3aa: CASSPHTPVRAEQFF
CDR3nt: TGTGCCAGCTCACCACACACCCCAGTCCGGGCCGAGCAGTTCTTC

v_gene: TRBV7-9
j_gene: TRBJ2-3
d_gene: -
abundance: few
CDR3aa: CASSHEYADTQYF
CDR3nt: TGTGCCAGCAGCCACGAATATGCAGATACGCAGTATTTT

v_gene: TRBV5-1
j_gene: TRBJ2-7
d_gene: -
abundance: many
CDR3aa: CASSLGFGGSSYEQYF
CDR3nt: TGCGCCAGCAGCTTGGGATTCGGGGGAAGCTCCTACGAGCAGTACTTC

v_gene: TRBV12-3/TRBV12-4
j_gene: TRBJ2-7
d_gene: TRBD2
abundance: few
CDR3aa: CASSSGPSGGAYEQYF
CDR3nt: TGTGCCAGCAGTTCTGGTCCTAGCGGGGGAGCCTACGAGCAGTACTTC

v_gene: TRBV18
j_gene: TRBJ1-1
d_gene: -
abundance: -
CDR3aa: CASSPLGIVVNTEAFF
CDR3nt: TGTGCCAGCTCACCACTAGGGATAGTAGTGAACACTGAAGCTTTCTTT

v_gene: TRBV20-1
j_gene: TRBJ1-1
d_gene: -
abundance: few
CDR3aa: CSARDRGSGGLNTEAFF
CDR3nt: TGCAGTGCTAGAGATCGAGGGAGTGGGGGGCTGAACACTGAAGCTTTCTTT

v_gene: TRBV2
j_gene: TRBJ2-1
d_gene: TRBD2
abundance: once
CDR3aa: CASQTSGIVNEQFF
CDR3nt: TGTGCCAGCCAGACTAGCGGGATTGTCAATGAGCAGTTCTTC

v_gene: TRBV5-5
j_gene: TRBJ1-4
d_gene: -
abundance: -
CDR3aa: CASSLVETSFEKLFF
CDR3nt: TGTGCCAGCAGCTTGGTAGAGACAAGTTTTGAAAAACTGTTTTTT

v_gene: TRBV12-2
j_gene: TRBJ2-1
d_gene: -
abundance: many
CDR3aa: CASRKGRHNEQFF
CDR3nt: TGTGCAAGTCGCAAGGGACGGCACAATGAGCAGTTCTTC

v_gene: TRBV12-3/TRBV12-4
j_gene: TRBJ1-2
d_gene: -
abundance: few
CDR3aa: CASSPIKRGGYTF
CDR3nt: TGTGCCAGCAGTCCAATCAAAAGGGGTGGCTACACCTTC

v_gene: TRBV12-5
j_gene: TRBJ2-3
d_gene: TRBD2
abundance: -
CDR3aa: CASGSGLATHTDTQYF
CDR3nt: TGTGCTAGTGGTTCTGGACTAGCGACTCACACAGATACGCAGTATTTT

v_gene: TRBV5-6
j_gene: TRBJ2-7
d_gene: TRBD2
abundance: -
CDR3aa: CASSAGLAGGGEQYF
CDR3nt: TGTGCCAGCAGCGCGGGACTAGCGGGAGGGGGCGAGCAGTACTTC

v_gene: TRBV3-1
j_gene: TRBJ2-1
d_gene: -
abundance: -
CDR3aa: CASSQDSGYYNEQFF
CDR3nt: TGTGCCAGCAGCCAAGATAGCGGCTACTACAATGAGCAGTTCTTC

v_gene: TRBV2
j_gene: TRBJ2-4
d_gene: -
abundance: -
CDR3aa: CASRGENIQYF
CDR3nt: TGTGCCAGCCGGGGAGAAAACATTCAGTACTTC

v_gene: TRBV5-6
j_gene: TRBJ1-1
d_gene: TRBD1
abundance: -
CDR3aa: CASNLERAGTGTKAFF
CDR3nt: TGTGCCAGCAACTTGGAGAGGGCCGGGACAGGGACAAAAGCTTTCTTT

v_gene: TRBV5-6
j_gene: TRBJ2-1
d_gene: -
abundance: many
CDR3aa: CASLRPGYNNEQFF
CDR3nt: TGTGCCAGCTTGAGACCCGGTTACAACAATGAGCAGTTCTTC

v_gene: TRBV5-1
j_gene: TRBJ1-2
d_gene: -
abundance: -
CDR3aa: CASSPGANYGYTF
CDR3nt: TGTGCCAGCTCACCGGGGGCTAACTATGGCTACACCTTC

v_gene: TRBV14
j_gene: TRBJ2-1
d_gene: -
abundance: -
CDR3aa: CASSPFLGPANEQFF
CDR3nt: TGTGCCAGCAGCCCCTTCCTCGGCCCGGCTAATGAGCAGTTCTTC

v_gene: TRBV28
j_gene: TRBJ2-7
d_gene: -
abundance: few
CDR3aa: CASSPLPGTDSYEQYF
CDR3nt: TGTGCCAGCAGTCCCCTCCCCGGGACGGATTCCTACGAGCAGTACTTC

v_gene: TRBV10-3
j_gene: TRBJ1-2
d_gene: -
abundance: -
CDR3aa: CAISVPGGGYTF
CDR3nt: TGTGCCATCAGTGTCCCAGGAGGTGGCTACACCTTC

v_gene: TRBV5-5
j_gene: TRBJ1-1
d_gene: -
abundance: -
CDR3aa: CASSARWNTEAFF
CDR3nt: TGTGCCAGCAGCGCCAGATGGAACACTGAAGCTTTCTTT

v_gene: TRBV12-3/TRBV12-4
j_gene: TRBJ1-1
d_gene: -
abundance: -
CDR3aa: CASSPPGIPEAFF
CDR3nt: TGTGCCAGCAGCCCCCCGGGAATACCTGAAGCTTTCTTT

v_gene: TRBV27
j_gene: TRBJ2-7
d_gene: -
abundance: many
CDR3aa: CASSLRQGTLYF
CDR3nt: TGTGCCAGCAGTTTAAGGCAGGGGACCTTATACTTC

v_gene: TRBV28
j_gene: TRBJ2-7
d_gene: TRBD1
abundance: few
CDR3aa: CASSPRDSSGSYEQYF
CDR3nt: TGTGCCAGCAGCCCTCGGGACAGTTCGGGATCCTACGAGCAGTACTTC

v_gene: TRBV7-9
j_gene: TRBJ2-3
d_gene: TRBD1
abundance: -
CDR3aa: CASSSTGRPTDTQYF
CDR3nt: TGTGCCAGCAGCTCGACAGGGAGACCCACAGATACGCAGTATTTT

v_gene: TRBV30
j_gene: TRBJ2-5
d_gene: -
abundance: -
CDR3aa: CAWSVKAGETQYF
CDR3nt: TGTGCCTGGAGTGTAAAGGCGGGGGAGACCCAGTACTTC